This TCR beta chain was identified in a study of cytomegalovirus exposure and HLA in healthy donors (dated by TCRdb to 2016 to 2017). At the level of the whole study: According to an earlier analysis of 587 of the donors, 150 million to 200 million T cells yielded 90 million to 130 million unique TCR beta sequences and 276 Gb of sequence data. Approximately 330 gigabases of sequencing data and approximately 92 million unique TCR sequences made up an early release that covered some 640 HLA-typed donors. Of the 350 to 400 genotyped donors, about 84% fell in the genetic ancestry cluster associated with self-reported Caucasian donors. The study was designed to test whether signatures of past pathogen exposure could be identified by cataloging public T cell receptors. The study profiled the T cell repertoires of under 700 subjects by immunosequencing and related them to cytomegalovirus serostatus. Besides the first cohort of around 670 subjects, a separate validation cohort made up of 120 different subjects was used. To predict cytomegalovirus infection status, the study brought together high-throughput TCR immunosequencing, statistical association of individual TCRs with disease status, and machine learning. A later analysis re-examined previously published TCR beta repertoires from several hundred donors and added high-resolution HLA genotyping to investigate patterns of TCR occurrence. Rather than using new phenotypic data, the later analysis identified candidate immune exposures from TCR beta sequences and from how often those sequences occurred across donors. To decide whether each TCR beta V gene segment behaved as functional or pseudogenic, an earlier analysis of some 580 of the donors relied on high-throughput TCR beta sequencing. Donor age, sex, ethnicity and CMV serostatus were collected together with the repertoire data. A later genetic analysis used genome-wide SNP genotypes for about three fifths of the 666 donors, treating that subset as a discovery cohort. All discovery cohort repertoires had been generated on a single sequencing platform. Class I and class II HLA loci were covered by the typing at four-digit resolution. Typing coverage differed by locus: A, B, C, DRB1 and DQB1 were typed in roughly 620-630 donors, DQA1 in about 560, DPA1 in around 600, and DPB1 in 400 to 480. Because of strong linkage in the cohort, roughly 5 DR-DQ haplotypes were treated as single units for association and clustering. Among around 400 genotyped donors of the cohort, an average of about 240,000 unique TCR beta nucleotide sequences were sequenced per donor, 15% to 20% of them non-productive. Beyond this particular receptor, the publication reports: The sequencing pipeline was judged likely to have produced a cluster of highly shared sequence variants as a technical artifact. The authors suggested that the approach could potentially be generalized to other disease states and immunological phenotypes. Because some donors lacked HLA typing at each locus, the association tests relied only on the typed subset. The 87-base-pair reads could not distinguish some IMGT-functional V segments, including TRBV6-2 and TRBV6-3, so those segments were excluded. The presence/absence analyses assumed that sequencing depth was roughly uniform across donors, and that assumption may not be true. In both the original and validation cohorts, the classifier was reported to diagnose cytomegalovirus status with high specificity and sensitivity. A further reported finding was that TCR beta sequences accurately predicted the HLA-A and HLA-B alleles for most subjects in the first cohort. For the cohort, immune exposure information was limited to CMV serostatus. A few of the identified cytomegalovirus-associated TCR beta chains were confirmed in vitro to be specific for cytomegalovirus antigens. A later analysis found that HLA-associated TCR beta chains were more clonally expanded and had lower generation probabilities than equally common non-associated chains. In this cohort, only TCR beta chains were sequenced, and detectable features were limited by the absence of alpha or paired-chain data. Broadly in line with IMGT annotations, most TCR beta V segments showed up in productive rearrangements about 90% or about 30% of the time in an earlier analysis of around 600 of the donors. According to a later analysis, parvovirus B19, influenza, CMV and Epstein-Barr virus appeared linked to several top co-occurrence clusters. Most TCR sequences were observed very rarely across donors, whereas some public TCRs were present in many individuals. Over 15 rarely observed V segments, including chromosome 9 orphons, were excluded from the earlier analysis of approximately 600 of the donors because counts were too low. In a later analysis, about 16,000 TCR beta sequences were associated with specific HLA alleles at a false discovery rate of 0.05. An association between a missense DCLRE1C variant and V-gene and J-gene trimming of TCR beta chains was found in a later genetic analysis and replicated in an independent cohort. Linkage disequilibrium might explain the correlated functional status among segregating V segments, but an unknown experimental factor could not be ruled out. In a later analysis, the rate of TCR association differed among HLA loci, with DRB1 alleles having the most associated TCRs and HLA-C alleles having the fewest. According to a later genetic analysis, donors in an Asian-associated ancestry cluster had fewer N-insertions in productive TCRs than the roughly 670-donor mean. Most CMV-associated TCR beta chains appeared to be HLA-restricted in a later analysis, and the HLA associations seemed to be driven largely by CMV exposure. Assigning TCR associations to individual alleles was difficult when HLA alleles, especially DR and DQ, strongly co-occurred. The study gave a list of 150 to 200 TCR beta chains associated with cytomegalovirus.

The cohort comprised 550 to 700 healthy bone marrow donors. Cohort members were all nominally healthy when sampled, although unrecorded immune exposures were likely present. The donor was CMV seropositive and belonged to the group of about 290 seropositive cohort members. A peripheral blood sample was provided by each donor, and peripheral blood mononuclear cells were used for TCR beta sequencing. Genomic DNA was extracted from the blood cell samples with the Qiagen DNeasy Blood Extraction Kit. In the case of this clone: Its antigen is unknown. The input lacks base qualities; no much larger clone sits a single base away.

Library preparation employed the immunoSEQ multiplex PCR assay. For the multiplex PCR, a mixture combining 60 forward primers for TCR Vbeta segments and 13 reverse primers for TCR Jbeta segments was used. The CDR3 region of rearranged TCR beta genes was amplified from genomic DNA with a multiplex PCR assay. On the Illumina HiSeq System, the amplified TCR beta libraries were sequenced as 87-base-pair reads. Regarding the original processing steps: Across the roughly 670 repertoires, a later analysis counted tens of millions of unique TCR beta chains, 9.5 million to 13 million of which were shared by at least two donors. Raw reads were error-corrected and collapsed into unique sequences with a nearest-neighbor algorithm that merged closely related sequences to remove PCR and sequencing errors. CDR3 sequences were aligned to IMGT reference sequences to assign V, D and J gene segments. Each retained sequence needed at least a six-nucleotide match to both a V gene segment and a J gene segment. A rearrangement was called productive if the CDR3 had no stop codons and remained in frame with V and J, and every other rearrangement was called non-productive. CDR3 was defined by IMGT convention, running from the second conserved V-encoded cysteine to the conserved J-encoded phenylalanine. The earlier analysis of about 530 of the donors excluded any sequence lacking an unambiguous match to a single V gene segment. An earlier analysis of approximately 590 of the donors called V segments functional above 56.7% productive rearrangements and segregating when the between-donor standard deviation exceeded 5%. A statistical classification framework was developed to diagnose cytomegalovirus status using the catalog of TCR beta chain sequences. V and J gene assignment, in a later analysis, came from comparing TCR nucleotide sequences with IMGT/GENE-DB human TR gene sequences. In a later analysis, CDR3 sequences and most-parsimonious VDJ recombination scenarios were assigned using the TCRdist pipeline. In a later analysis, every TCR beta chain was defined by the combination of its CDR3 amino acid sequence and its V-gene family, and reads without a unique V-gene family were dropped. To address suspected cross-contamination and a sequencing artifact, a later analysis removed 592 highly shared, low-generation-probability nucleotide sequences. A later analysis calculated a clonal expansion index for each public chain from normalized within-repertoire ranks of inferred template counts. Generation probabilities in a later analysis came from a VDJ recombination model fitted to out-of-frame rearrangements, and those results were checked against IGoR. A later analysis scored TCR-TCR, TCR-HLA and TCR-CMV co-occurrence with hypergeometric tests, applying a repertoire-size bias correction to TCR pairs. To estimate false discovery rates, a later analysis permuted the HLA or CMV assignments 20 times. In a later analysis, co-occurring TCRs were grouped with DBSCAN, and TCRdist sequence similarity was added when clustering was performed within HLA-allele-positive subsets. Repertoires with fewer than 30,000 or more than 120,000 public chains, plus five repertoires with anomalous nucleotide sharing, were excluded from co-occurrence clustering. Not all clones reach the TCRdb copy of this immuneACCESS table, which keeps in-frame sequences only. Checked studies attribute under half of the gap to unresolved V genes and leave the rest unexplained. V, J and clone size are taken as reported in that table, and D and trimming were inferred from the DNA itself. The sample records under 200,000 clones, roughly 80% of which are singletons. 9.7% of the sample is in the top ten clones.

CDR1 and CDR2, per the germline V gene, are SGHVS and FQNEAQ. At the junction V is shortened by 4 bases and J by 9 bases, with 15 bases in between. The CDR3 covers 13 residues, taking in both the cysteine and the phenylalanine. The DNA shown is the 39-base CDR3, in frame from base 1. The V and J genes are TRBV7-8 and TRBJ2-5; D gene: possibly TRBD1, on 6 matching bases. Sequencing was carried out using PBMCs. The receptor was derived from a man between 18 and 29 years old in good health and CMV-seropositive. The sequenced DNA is TGTGCCAGCAGCTGGAGCAGGGGCAAGGCCCAGTACTTC. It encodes CASSWSRGKAQYF.